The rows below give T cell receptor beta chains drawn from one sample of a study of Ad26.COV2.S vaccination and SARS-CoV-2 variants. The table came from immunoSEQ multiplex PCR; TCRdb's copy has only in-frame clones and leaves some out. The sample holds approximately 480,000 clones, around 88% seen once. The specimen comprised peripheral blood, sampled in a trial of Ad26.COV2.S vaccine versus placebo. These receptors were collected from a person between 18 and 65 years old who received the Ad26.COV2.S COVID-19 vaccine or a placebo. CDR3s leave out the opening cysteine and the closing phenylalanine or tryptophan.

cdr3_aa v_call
ASSQSDRDNYGYT TRBV4-2
AISESRGRGYGYT TRBV10-3
ASSLPPLTSGRTTGELF TRBV5-1
ASSPPGAWGLNPYEQY TRBV7-9
ASSQVGGAGEAF TRBV4-3
ASSQEARGVNTEAF TRBV4-1
ASPETGGQNYGYT TRBV4-1
AISRDRDSYEQY TRBV10-3
ASSIDRIYGYT TRBV19
ASSPPGLVADTQY TRBV28
ASSPELAGVSNEQF TRBV7-2
ASSLLGESYEQY TRBV18
ASSPVTRNTEAF TRBV5-4
ASSTGDNEQF TRBV19
ASSLTTGGPGGELF TRBV7-3
AISESEGVRGYT TRBV10-3
ASREGPADTQY TRBV6-5
ASKNGNSGNTIY TRBV19
AWSPGLPYEQY TRBV30
ASSYSSSADTQY TRBV6-2/TRBV6-3
ASSLLGSDEQF TRBV7-3
ASSLSAGGQNTGELF TRBV7-8
ASGRVTNQPQH TRBV6-5